The clone carrying this T cell receptor beta chain occurred a few times. Its matching antigen is unknown. Here immunoSEQ multiplex PCR was the method, and the copy in TCRdb shows in-frame clones only, minus some. Of almost 85,000 clones in the sample, around 83% are singletons; the top ten hold around 6.3%. The sample belongs to a study of OX40 agonist ivuxolimab in advanced cancers. As for the study in general: From roughly 23 to 85 years was the age range, with a mean of about 54 years, and about 83% were male. Treatment received earlier with anti-PD-1, anti-PD-L1 or anti-CTLA-4 agents was allowed, and approximately 40% had some.

Whole-study findings and limits: Clonal expansion in partial responders at 0.1-3.0 mg/kg ranked among the lowest.

The origin of this receptor is an adult with an advanced solid tumor such as melanoma, head and neck, liver or kidney cancer. This specimen was CD4+ or CD8+ T cells sorted from blood, taken in a trial of the OX40 agonist ivuxolimab.

The CDR3 reads CASRPSTDTQYF. Written as DNA, the CDR3 is TGTGCCAGCAGACCTAGCACAGATACGCAGTATTTT. This sequence joins TRBV11-3 and TRBJ2-3; D call uncertain. Trimming removed 6 bases from V and 0 bases from J, with 4 bases in between. This CDR3 comprises 12 residues. CDR1 and CDR2 from the germline V gene are SGHNT and YENEEA.